Each of the 26 T cell receptor beta chains below was sequenced from the same sample in a study of T-cell memory formation after mild COVID-19. TCRdb ran MiXCR on the 5' RACE reads and lists one entry per CDR3 protein. The sample has 580,000 or so distinct CDR3 sequences, roughly 17% seen once. Material for sequencing was PBMCs or a T cell subset sorted from them (not recorded which). The receptor source for this set is an adult woman who had mild COVID-19 (a few samples of this study predate the infection). Cell type and time point are not known.

The rearrangement joins TRBV19 to TRBJ1-2; D unclear. Germline V lookup: CDR1 LNHDA, CDR2 SQIVND (reference sequence). The V and J ends lost 1 base and 8 bases respectively, with 20 bases between them. This CDR3 is built from 16 residues. CDR3: CASSIVAATYLWGYTF. CDR3 DNA sequence: TGTGCCAGTAGTATAGTAGCAGCTACATACCTATGGGGCTACACCTTC.

The rearrangement links TRBV4-1 to TRBJ1-2; 8 positions match TRBD1. V lost 1 base to trimming and J lost 8 bases; unmatched junction nucleotides: 6. The CDR3 consists of 14 residues. Germline V gene sequence: CDR1 MGHRA, CDR2 YSYEKL. The CDR3 bases are TGCGCCAGCAGCCAAGGGACAGGGACGCGCGGCTACACCTTC. Residues: CASSQGTGTRGYTF.

This clonotype was counted at least ten times. The rearrangement links TRBV4-3 to TRBJ2-2; D is possibly TRBD2 (5 bases). The V gene lost 4 bases and the J gene lost 3 bases, with 18 bases spanning the gap. CDR3 length: 17 residues. Germline loops: CDR1 LGHNA, CDR2 YSLEER. CDR3 protein: CASSPLGDLGHTGELFF. The CDR3 DNA is TGCGCCAGCAGCCCACTGGGAGACCTTGGTCACACCGGGGAGCTGTTTTTT.

The rearrangement joins TRBV29-1 to TRBJ1-2; D not resolved. CDR3 length: 12 amino acids. CDR1 is SQVTM, CDR2 ANQGSEA, per germline. Trimming shortened V by 7 bases and J by 7 bases, and 16 bases separated the two germline ends. As DNA, the CDR3 is TGCAGCGCCGGAGGTGATATGTTTGGCTACACCTTC. Translation gives CSAGGDMFGYTF.

This clonotype was counted a single time. The CDR3 sequence is CAVGLATGELFF. In DNA form, the CDR3 reads TGTGCCGTGGGACTAGCCACCGGGGAGCTGTTTTTT. This chain connects TRBV7-9 to TRBJ2-2, with TRBD2 identical over 9 bases. Germline values: CDR1 SEHNR, CDR2 FQNEAQ (reference sequence). This CDR3 comprises 12 residues. The V and J ends lost 11 bases and 4 bases, in that order; junction bases with no gene match: 2.

This clonotype occurred once. The chain links TRBV9 to TRBJ2-6, with D possibly being TRBD1 (5 bases). The CDR3 spans 17 residues. From germline, CDR1 is SGDLS and CDR2 YYNGEE. Trimming left V 1 base short and J 0 bases short, with 11 bases between. DNA for the CDR3: TGTGCCAGCAGCGTATCCAGGGCGAACTCTGGGGCCAACGTCCTGACTTTC. It translates to CASSVSRANSGANVLTF.

This chain joins TRBV29-1 and TRBJ2-1; possible D gene TRBD1, 6 bases. V lost 6 bases, J lost 5 bases, and 17 bases lay in between. Germline V gene lookup returns CDR1 SQVTM and CDR2 ANQGSEA. This CDR3 contains 14 residues. CDR3 amino acids: CSVDVRGRDNEQFF. CDR3 sequence (DNA): TGCAGCGTGGACGTCAGGGGAAGAGACAATGAGCAGTTCTTC.

This clonotype was counted only a few times. V and J are TRBV12-3 or TRBV12-4 and TRBJ2-1, with 7 bases that match TRBD2. The CDR3 consists of 15 residues. V gave up 7 bases and J gave up 4 bases; unmatched junction bases: 10. In DNA form, the CDR3 reads TGTGCCAGCACCTCATGGGAGGGGAATTACAATGAGCAGTTCTTC. Its translation: CASTSWEGNYNEQFF.

This clonotype occurred a few times. This rearrangement joins TRBV7-9 to TRBJ2-1; the match to TRBD2 covers 13 bases. The CDR3 contains 17 residues. The junction had 12 bases not matched to a gene; V was cut back by 5 bases and J by 8 bases. The V gene's germline CDR1 is SEHNR and CDR2 FQNEAQ (reference sequence). CDR3: CASSPGLAGVGVDEQFF. The DNA of the CDR3 is TGTGCCAGCAGCCCCGGACTAGCGGGGGTGGGCGTCGATGAGCAGTTCTTC.

The table lists this clonotype with a few counts. This chain uses TRBV30 with TRBJ2-5; TRBD2 is a possible D gene (6 bases). Germline V lookup: CDR1 GTSNPN, CDR2 SVGIG (reference sequence). This CDR3 is 14 amino acids long. V shed 3 bases and J shed 5 bases, with 16 bases lying between them. The CDR3, as DNA: TGTGCCTGGAGAGGCCTAGCGAATTGGGAGACCCAGTACTTC. Translation: CAWRGLANWETQYF.

The chain links TRBV20-1 to TRBJ1-2; D is uncertain. The V end lost 2 bases, the J end lost 6 bases, and 4 bases lay between the germline ends. This CDR3 is 10 amino acids long. Germline CDR1 and CDR2: DFQATT and SNEGSKA (reference sequence). The CDR3 sequence is CSARYDGYTF. CDR3 nucleotide sequence: TGCAGTGCTAGATACGATGGCTACACCTTC.

V and J are TRBV4-2 and TRBJ2-5; 9 bases line up with TRBD2. V was pared by 0 bases and J by 0 bases, with 8 bases of the junction left unmatched. The CDR3 has 18 amino acids. Germline CDR1 LGHNA, CDR2 YNFKEQ. In DNA, the CDR3 is TGTGCCAGCAGCCAAGAAGAGAATAGCGGGGGACACCAAGAGACCCAGTACTTC. The encoded protein is CASSQEENSGGHQETQYF.

The chain carries TRBV5-1 and TRBJ1-2, with TRBD1 identical over 9 bases. Per germline, CDR1 SGHRS and CDR2 YFSETQ. V was clipped by 1 base and J by 6 bases; unmatched bases: 10. The CDR3 is 16 amino acids. This chain's CDR3 is CASSLTPGQGEDGYTF. CDR3 sequence (DNA): TGCGCCAGCAGCTTGACTCCGGGACAGGGAGAGGATGGCTACACCTTC.

This clonotype was recorded once. V and J are TRBV7-2 and TRBJ2-1; a weak D match, TRBD2 (5 bases). V was clipped by 5 bases and J by 5 bases, with 19 bases between them. This CDR3 is built from 16 residues. Per germline, CDR1 SGHTA and CDR2 FQGNSA. Written as DNA, the CDR3 is TGTGCCAGCAGCCTACGTTGGGGAGCCCAGAACAATGAGCAGTTCTTC. Translating it yields CASSLRWGAQNNEQFF.

This clonotype was detected a few times. V usage is TRBV5-1 and J usage is TRBJ2-7, with 10 bases identical to TRBD2. V lost 4 bases to trimming and J lost 3 bases; unmatched junction nucleotides: 7. The CDR3 loop spans 15 amino acids. The germline gives CDR1 SGHRS, CDR2 YFSETQ. The CDR3 DNA follows: TGCGCCAGCAGCCTCGGGACTAGCGCAAACTACGAGCAGTACTTC. As protein: CASSLGTSANYEQYF.

About this clonotype: One end of the junction is discordant with germline, which a read error may explain. The chain employs TRBV20-1 and TRBJ2-1; 7 bases line up with TRBD2. CDR1 DFQATT and CDR2 SNEGSKA come from the germline V gene (reference sequence). The CDR3 covers 15 residues. CDR3 sequence (DNA): TGCAGTGCTAGAGATGGCGGGGGAGCCTACGATGAGCAGTTCTTC. Residues: CSARDGGGAYDEQFF.

The chain recombines TRBV20-1 with TRBJ1-4; D is uncertain. Germline V gene lookup returns CDR1 DFQATT and CDR2 SNEGSKA (reference sequence). Trimming removed 0 bases at V and 0 bases at J, with 11 bases between. This CDR3 comprises 16 residues. The CDR3 spells CSARDGPATTNEKLFF. CDR3 coding DNA: TGCAGTGCTAGAGATGGGCCAGCTACAACTAATGAAAAACTGTTTTTT.

This clonotype showed up many times. The J gene is TRBJ1-2, the V gene TRBV6-5; 9 nucleotides agree with TRBD1. CDR1 is MNHEY and CDR2 is SVGAGI in the germline V gene. The CDR3 is 16 residues long. V was pared by 10 bases and J by 6 bases, with 18 bases of the junction left unmatched. CDR3 amino acids: CATGYPPAGQGHGYTF. DNA for the CDR3: TGTGCCACGGGGTACCCACCGGCGGGACAGGGTCATGGCTACACCTTC.

The chain links TRBV20-1 to TRBJ2-5; TRBD1 agrees at 7 bases. V lost 6 bases to trimming and J lost 4 bases; unmatched junction nucleotides: 11. Per germline, CDR1 DFQATT and CDR2 SNEGSKA (reference sequence). The CDR3 extends over 14 amino acids. CDR3 coding DNA: TGCAGTGCCTCACAGACAGGGCGAATAGAGACCCAGTACTTC. It translates to CSASQTGRIETQYF.

This clonotype was observed many times. This chain uses TRBV7-8 with TRBJ2-7, with a weak D call TRBD2 (5 bases). Trimming pared 5 bases from V and 2 bases from J, leaving 10 bases between. Germline V gene data show CDR1 as SGHVS and CDR2 as FQNEAQ. The CDR3 runs to 13 residues. Written as DNA, the CDR3 is TGTGCCAGCAGCCCCGGAGGAGCCTACGAGCAGTACTTC. It encodes CASSPGGAYEQYF. The whole variable domain, remainder taken from reference TRBV7-8 and TRBJ2-7, is GAGVSQSPRYKVAKRGQDVALRCDPISGHVSLFWYQQALGQGPEFLTYFQNEAQLDKSGLPSDRFFAERPEGSVSTLKIQRTQQEDSAVYLCASSPGGAYEQYFGPGTRLTVT.

This rearrangement joins TRBV25-1 to TRBJ1-2; 9 bases fit TRBD1. J lost 8 bases, V lost 4 bases, and 11 bases had no gene match. This CDR3 comprises 15 residues. Germline CDR1 reads MGHDK; CDR2 reads SYGVNS. The CDR3 nucleotides are TGTGCCAGCAGTGTCCGGGACAGGGTTGAAGGAGGCTACACCTTC. Translated: CASSVRDRVEGGYTF.

This clonotype was seen a handful of times. The CDR3 DNA sequence: TGTGCCAGCAGTTTTAACGAGAACAATGAGCAGTTCTTC. Translation: CASSFNENNEQFF. The chain joins TRBV12-3 or TRBV12-4 to TRBJ2-1; no definite D call. The ends were cut back, 3 bases at V and 5 bases at J, with 8 bases in the middle. The CDR3 spans 13 residues.

The genes are TRBV9 and TRBJ2-3; no definite D call. This CDR3 region has 13 residues. The ends were cut back, 0 bases at V and 4 bases at J, with 6 bases in the middle. CDR1 and CDR2 from the germline V gene are SGDLS and YYNGEE. The chain's CDR3 is CASSVDHADTQYF. Here the CDR3 DNA reads TGTGCCAGCAGCGTAGACCACGCAGATACGCAGTATTTT.

This clonotype was counted between two and nine times. The chain uses TRBV12-3 or TRBV12-4 and TRBJ2-2, with D uncertain. V was shortened by 6 bases and J by 1 base, with 9 bases between the two germline ends. CDR3 length equals 14 residues. The CDR3 spells CASSGTLNTGELFF. The CDR3 DNA reads TGTGCCAGCAGCGGAACTTTGAACACCGGGGAGCTGTTTTTT.

The chain is built from TRBV7-2 and TRBJ1-1; D is uncertain. V was trimmed by 3 bases and J by 6 bases, leaving 11 bases between them. This CDR3 has 13 residues. Germline V gives CDR1 SGHTA, CDR2 FQGNSA. CDR3 residues: CASSFWGEAEAFF. As DNA, the CDR3 is TGTGCCAGCAGCTTTTGGGGAGAGGCTGAAGCTTTCTTT.

This clonotype turned up a few times. The chain links TRBV5-5 to TRBJ1-5; a possible D gene is TRBD1 (6 bases). CDR3 length: 15 amino acids. Per germline, CDR1 SGHKS and CDR2 YYEKEE (reference sequence). The V and J ends lost 3 bases and 6 bases respectively, with 16 bases between them. CDR3 residues: CASSWQTGASQPQHF. DNA of the CDR3: TGTGCCAGCAGCTGGCAGACAGGCGCTAGTCAGCCCCAGCATTTT.